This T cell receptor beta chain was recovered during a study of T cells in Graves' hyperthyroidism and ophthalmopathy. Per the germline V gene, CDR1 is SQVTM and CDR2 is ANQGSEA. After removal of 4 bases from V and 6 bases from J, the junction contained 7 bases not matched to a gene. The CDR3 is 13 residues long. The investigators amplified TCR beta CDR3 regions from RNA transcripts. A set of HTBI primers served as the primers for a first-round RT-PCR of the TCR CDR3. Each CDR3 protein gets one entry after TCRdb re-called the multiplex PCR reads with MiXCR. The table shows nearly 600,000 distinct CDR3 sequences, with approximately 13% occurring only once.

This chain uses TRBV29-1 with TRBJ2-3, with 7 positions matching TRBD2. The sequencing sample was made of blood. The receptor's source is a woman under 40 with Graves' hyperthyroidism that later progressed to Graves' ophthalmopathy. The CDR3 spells CSVVGGREDTQYF. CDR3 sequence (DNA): TGCAGCGTTGTCGGCGGGAGAGAGGATACGCAGTATTTT.